Included here is one T cell receptor (beta chain) sequence, with context. There are many counts of this clonotype. Its specific antigen is unknown. Nothing much larger sits one base from this clone, and base qualities are not available. The data originate from a study of identical twins (TCRdb year 2016). A note on the overall study: TCR alpha and beta repertoires from monozygotic twins, unrelated adults of various ages and cord blood were deep-sequenced to test whether fetal clonotypes persist. Replicate twin experiments were performed at different times using different library preparation protocols to rule out contamination. Paper-wide results and their limitations: Fewer insertions were carried by abundant cord blood beta clonotypes; a weaker similar trend was observed in young adult naive repertoires, while no such trend was observed in memory repertoires. Because the same donors could not be followed over many years, conclusions were based on cross-sectional statistical analysis. Recombination models systematically underestimated out-of-frame TCR alpha sharing in monozygotic twins but agreed with sharing between unrelated individuals. Compared with coincidental sharing between unrelated individuals, an excess of low generation-probability sequences was observed among out-of-frame TCR alpha sequences shared between twins. Zero-insertion analyses could be partly confounded by invariant T cells such as MAIT and iNKT, though diverse VJ usage argued against such confounding for most clonotypes. Excess twin sharing in beta out-of-frame sequences was weaker because fewer shared sequences lowered the signal-to-noise ratio.

Library preparation used 5' RACE. Sequencing used an Illumina HiSeq 2000. Template switching introduced a universal primer binding site; the final cDNA contained a unique molecular identifier, enabling accurate counting of TCR cDNA molecules. First-strand cDNA for TCR alpha and beta chains was synthesized from specific primers in the conserved constant-segment region. To control for contamination, every cDNA library was double barcoded, receiving both a SMART-Mk sample barcode and Illumina barcodes. TruSeq adapter sequences and Illumina sample barcodes were added in two successive PCR steps. The Illumina HiSeq platform was used with custom primers to sequence TCR alpha and beta cDNA libraries. As for the original processing: MiGEC was used to process raw reads and extract unique molecular identifiers, and MiXCR was used to find CDR3 positions. Recombination models were inferred per individual with the repgenHMM and IGoR tools using an EM algorithm. The tcR package in R was used for shared clonotype analysis, with sharing normalized by the product of cloneset sizes. To study raw recombination without the effects of thymic and clonal selection, out-of-frame nonproductive sequences were analyzed. In TCRdb, the public reads were trimmed at Q25 with fastp and aligned with MiXCR, with productive beta chains retained. Each record represents a unique CDR3 protein, reported with the most common genes and DNA among its rows. The V and J calls shown here were made by TCRdb, not taken from the authors' results. This sample holds 1.5 million to 2 million distinct CDR3 sequences; about 32% were observed only once. The leading ten clones occupy roughly 0.3% of the sample.

The germline V gene gives CDR1 as SQVTM and CDR2 as ANQGSEA. Taken from cysteine to phenylalanine, the CDR3 has 16 residues. Just the 48-base CDR3 DNA is kept, in frame starting at base 1. At the junction V is shortened by 0 bases and J by 2 bases, with 15 bases in between. All donors were healthy Caucasians. The V and J segments used are TRBV29-1 and TRBJ2-3, with no reliable assignment of the D segment. Material for sequencing was cord blood. The sequence came from a newborn girl in good health. The CDR3 has the sequence CSVEDRRSRTTDTQYF. The base sequence is TGCAGCGTTGAAGATCGCCGCTCGCGGACCACAGATACGCAGTATTTT.